This T cell receptor (beta chain) was profiled in a study of blood T cell repertoires in COVID-19. Study-level background: Acute and convalescent COVID-19 samples came from the United States, Italy and Spain. PBMCs, B-cell-depleted T cells, or T cells were the source of the cDNA or gDNA that made up the material.

The CDR3 has 15 residues. Losses at the gene ends were 6 bases for V and 1 base for J; bases not matched to a gene: 5. Germline assignment: CDR1 MNHEY and CDR2 SMNVEV (reference sequence). Authors' analysis steps: Amplified reference gene primers provided the basis for estimating nucleated cell counts. The assay was immunoSEQ multiplex PCR, and TCRdb's table has in-frame clones only and misses some. That table supplies the V and J calls and clone size; D and trimming were determined from the DNA. The table includes more than 85,000 clones, roughly 85% detected once. Source material: peripheral blood. This sequence joins TRBV27 and TRBJ1-1; 10 bases match TRBD1. The receptor was derived from an elderly woman with acute or convalescent COVID-19. In DNA form, the CDR3 reads TGTGCCAGCAGATCGACAGGGGGCACGAACACTGAAGCTTTCTTT. Translation gives CASRSTGGTNTEAFF.